This section outlines one T cell receptor (beta chain) sequence together with its context. The antigen is undetermined. This specimen belongs to a study of lymphopenia after photon versus proton radiotherapy. The study, taken as a whole, reports: Relative stability marked proton patients; photon patients lost diversity and naive cells. Authors raise, but do not show, better survival with proton therapy. In patients who died, overall survival fell as post-nadir TCR diversity dropped more. After lymphocyte nadir, photon-treated repertoires showed oligoclonal expansion, especially CD8+ Temra.

Libraries were prepared by immunoSEQ multiplex PCR; TCRdb keeps only in-frame clonotypes and omits some of them. Among 26,000 or so clones listed, about 85% were seen once. The material sequenced was peripheral blood, taken from a patient treated with photon-based radiotherapy. This clonotype was sampled from a man aged 25 to 45 with gastric cancer.

CDR3 in DNA: TGTGCCAGCAGTTACGCTAGCGGGGGAGGTACGCAGTATTTT. Its protein product is CASSYASGGGTQYF. V gene TRBV6-5 combines with J gene TRBJ2-3, with 10 bases matching TRBD2. CDR3 length equals 14 residues. Germline V gene data show CDR1 as MNHEY and CDR2 as SVGAGI. V was pared by 2 bases and J by 8 bases, with 4 bases of the junction left unmatched.